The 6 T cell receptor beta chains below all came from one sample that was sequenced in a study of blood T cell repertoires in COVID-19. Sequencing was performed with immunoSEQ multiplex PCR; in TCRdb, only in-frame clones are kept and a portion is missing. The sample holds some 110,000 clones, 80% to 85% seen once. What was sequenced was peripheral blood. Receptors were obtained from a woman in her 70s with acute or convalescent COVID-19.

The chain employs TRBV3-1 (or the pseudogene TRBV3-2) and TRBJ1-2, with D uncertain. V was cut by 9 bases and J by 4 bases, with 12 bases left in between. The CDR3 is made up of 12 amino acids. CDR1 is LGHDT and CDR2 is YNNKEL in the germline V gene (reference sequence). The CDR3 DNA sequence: TGTGCCAGTTCGGGGTACAGCTATGGCTACACCTTC. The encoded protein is CASSGYSYGYTF.

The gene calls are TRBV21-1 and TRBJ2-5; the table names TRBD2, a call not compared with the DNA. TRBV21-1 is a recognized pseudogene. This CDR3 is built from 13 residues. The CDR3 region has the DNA TGTGCTCATCGCGGGAGGGTGAGAGAGACCCAGTACTTC. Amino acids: CAHRGRVRETQYF.

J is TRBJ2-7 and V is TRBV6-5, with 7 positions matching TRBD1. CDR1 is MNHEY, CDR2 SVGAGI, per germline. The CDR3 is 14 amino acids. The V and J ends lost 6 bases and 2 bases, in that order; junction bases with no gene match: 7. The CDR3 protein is CASSNSRGTYEQYF. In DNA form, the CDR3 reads TGTGCCAGCAGCAACAGCAGGGGGACCTACGAGCAGTACTTC.

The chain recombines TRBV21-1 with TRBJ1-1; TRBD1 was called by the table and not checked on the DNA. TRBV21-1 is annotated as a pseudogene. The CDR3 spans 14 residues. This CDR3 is CASSNQALNTEAFF. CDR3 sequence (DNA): TGTGCCAGCAGCAACCAGGCCTTGAACACTGAAGCTTTCTTT.

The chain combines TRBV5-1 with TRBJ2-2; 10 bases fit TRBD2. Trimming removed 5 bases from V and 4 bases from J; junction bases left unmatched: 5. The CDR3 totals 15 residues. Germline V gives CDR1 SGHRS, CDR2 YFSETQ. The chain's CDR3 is CASSSGGRGTGELFF. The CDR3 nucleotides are TGCGCCAGCAGTAGCGGGGGGCGCGGCACCGGGGAGCTGTTTTTT.

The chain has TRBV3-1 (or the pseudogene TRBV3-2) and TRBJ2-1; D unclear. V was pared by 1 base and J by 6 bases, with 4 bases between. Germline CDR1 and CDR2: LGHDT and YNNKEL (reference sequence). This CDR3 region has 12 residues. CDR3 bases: TGTGCCAGCAGCCAAGCGGGCAATGAGCAGTTCTTC. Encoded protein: CASSQAGNEQFF.